Listed below are T cell receptor beta chains from one sample, sequenced in a study of T cell responses to AZD1222 COVID-19 vaccine. Generated by immunoSEQ multiplex PCR, the TCRdb table keeps only in-frame clones and is missing some. The sample includes over 130,000 clones, 90% of them seen just once. The material was peripheral blood, obtained 28 days after the second AZD1222 dose. The receptors derive from an adult who received the AZD1222 COVID-19 vaccine. Each CDR3 is given with its conserved first and last residue. The D gene is left open where the match is weak. Clone size is given for some rows only: seen once, a few or many times, or a class if the clone is expanded.

clone size: -
J gene: TRBJ2-1
D gene: TRBD2
V gene: TRBV5-1
CDR3 DNA: TGCGCCAGCAGCCTGCGCACTAGCGAGGCAAATGAGCAGTTCTTC
CDR3 protein: CASSLRTSEANEQFF

clone size: few
J gene: TRBJ1-3
D gene: -
V gene: TRBV5-1
CDR3 DNA: TGCGCCAGCAGCTTAGGGACTGGAAACACCATATATTTT
CDR3 protein: CASSLGTGNTIYF

clone size: -
J gene: TRBJ1-1
D gene: TRBD1
V gene: TRBV19
CDR3 DNA: TGTGCCAGTAGCCGGACAGGGAACACTGAAGCTTTCTTT
CDR3 protein: CASSRTGNTEAFF

clone size: -
J gene: TRBJ2-5
D gene: -
V gene: TRBV29-1
CDR3 DNA: TGCAGCGTCCGCCCCCCCCAAGAGACCCAGTACTTC
CDR3 protein: CSVRPPQETQYF

clone size: -
J gene: TRBJ2-1
D gene: TRBD1
V gene: TRBV19
CDR3 DNA: TGTGCCAGTTGTGAGGACAGGGGTTCGTACAATGAGCAGTTCTTC
CDR3 protein: CASCEDRGSYNEQFF

clone size: -
J gene: TRBJ2-1
D gene: -
V gene: TRBV7-7
CDR3 DNA: TGTGCCAGCAGCCGGGACAACGGAGGCGAGCAGTTCTTC
CDR3 protein: CASSRDNGGEQFF

clone size: -
J gene: TRBJ2-3
D gene: TRBD1
V gene: TRBV6-1
CDR3 DNA: TGTGCCAGCAGTGAAGGGACAGGCAGCACAGATACGCAGTATTTT
CDR3 protein: CASSEGTGSTDTQYF

clone size: -
J gene: TRBJ1-4
D gene: TRBD1
V gene: TRBV2
CDR3 DNA: TGTGCCAGCAGTGTAGCGACAGGGAATGAAAAACTGTTTTTT
CDR3 protein: CASSVATGNEKLFF

clone size: -
J gene: TRBJ1-5
D gene: -
V gene: TRBV24-1
CDR3 DNA: TGTGCCACCAGTGAGGGGACACGGCAGCCCCAGCATTTT
CDR3 protein: CATSEGTRQPQHF

clone size: -
J gene: TRBJ2-1
D gene: TRBD2
V gene: TRBV5-1
CDR3 DNA: TGCGCCAGCAGCACCGGACTAGCGGGGGCCAATGAGCAGTTCTTC
CDR3 protein: CASSTGLAGANEQFF

clone size: -
J gene: TRBJ2-1
D gene: TRBD2
V gene: TRBV6-5
CDR3 DNA: TGTGCCAGCAGTTACGAAGGAGCGGGAGGAGGCAATGAGCAGTTCTTC
CDR3 protein: CASSYEGAGGGNEQFF